Below are 20 T cell receptor beta chains sequenced from a single sample in a study of glioma-infiltrating T cells. TCR alpha and beta CDR3 regions were amplified from RNA using iRepertoire nested multiplex PCR. In TCRdb, the multiplex PCR reads were re-called with MiXCR into one record per CDR3 protein. The data contain 100,000 to 150,000 distinct CDR3 sequences, under 25% of them seen just once; the ten biggest clones take up about a quarter. Sequencing input: glioma tissue, nonneoplastic brain tissue, or PBMCs (not recorded which). These receptor sequences come from a human donor with low-grade glioma or glioblastoma, undergoing nonglioma brain surgery, or in good health (not recorded which).

The chain employs TRBV18 and TRBJ2-1; 7 nucleotides line up with TRBD1. J was trimmed by 3 bases and V by 6 bases; bases with no gene match: 8. Germline CDR1 KGHSH, CDR2 LQKENI. This CDR3 has 15 residues. CDR3 bases: TGTGCCAGCTCTCCCGACAGGGTAGTCTACAATGAGCAGTTCTTC. Amino acid sequence: CASSPDRVVYNEQFF.

V and J are TRBV2 and TRBJ2-7; D is ambiguous. Germline CDR1 and CDR2: SNHLY and FYNNEI. The V and J ends lost 6 bases and 6 bases respectively, with 12 bases between them. The length of the CDR3 is 12 residues. The CDR3 nucleotides read TGTGCCAGCAGCTACATTGCTCTCGAGCAGTACGTC. As protein: CASSYIALEQYV.

This clonotype turned up a few times. V and J are TRBV6-1 and TRBJ1-6; D remains ambiguous. Trimming took 6 bases from V and 8 from J, leaving 17 bases between them. Germline-derived CDR1 and CDR2 are MNHNS and SASEGT. The CDR3 extends over 15 amino acids. The CDR3 is CASRQRQRLDSPLHF. The CDR3 coding sequence is TGTGCCAGCAGACAGCGCCAAAGGTTGGATTCACCCCTCCACTTT.

The chain joins TRBV12-3 or TRBV12-4 to TRBJ1-5; tentatively, D is TRBD1 (5 bases). CDR3 size: 17 residues. The V end was cut by 1 base, the J end by 1 base, with 14 bases between. CDR3 loop: CASSLGWAGMSNQPQHF. CDR3 sequence (DNA): TGTGCCAGCAGTTTAGGTTGGGCAGGGATGAGCAATCAGCCCCAGCATTTT.

Ten or more counts support this clonotype. The chain couples TRBV19 to TRBJ2-1, with no clear D. With 4 bases removed from V and 5 bases from J, the gap between germline ends came to 12 bases. This CDR3 is built from 14 residues. CDR1 is LNHDA and CDR2 is SQIVND in the germline V gene (reference sequence). CDR3 coding DNA: TGTGCCAGTAGTACACCGCGTCGTAACAATGAGCAGTTCTTC. Translating gives CASSTPRRNNEQFF.

This clonotype was seen many times. This rearrangement joins TRBV7-9 to TRBJ1-5; no definite D call. Germline V lookup: CDR1 SEHNR, CDR2 FQNEAQ (reference sequence). V gave up 1 base and J gave up 7 bases, with 8 bases separating them. The CDR3 contains 13 residues. CDR3 in amino acids: CASSLEGGQPQHF. In nucleotides, the CDR3 is TGTGCCAGCAGCTTAGAGGGAGGGCAGCCCCAGCATTTT.

This clonotype occurred a few times. The chain has TRBV20-1 and TRBJ1-6; D is uncertain. Per the germline V gene, CDR1 is DFQATT and CDR2 is SNEGSKA (reference sequence). V dropped 1 base and J dropped 1 base, with 5 bases sitting between them. The CDR3 runs 14 residues. In DNA form, the CDR3 reads TGCAGTGCTAGAGTGAATTCCTATAATTCACCCCTCCACTTT. Translating gives CSARVNSYNSPLHF.

This clonotype was observed a handful of times. The rearrangement links TRBV12-3 or TRBV12-4 to TRBJ1-2, with 9 bases aligning to TRBD1. The CDR3 contains 12 residues. V lost 5 bases to trimming and J lost 8 bases; unmatched junction nucleotides: 3. The DNA for the CDR3 is TGTGCCAGCAGTGGGACAGGGCGCGGCTACACCTTC. Its translation is CASSGTGRGYTF.

This clonotype has only a few counts. The V and J genes are TRBV10-2 and TRBJ1-1, with TRBD1 matching over 8 bases. Germline CDR1 is WSHSY and CDR2 is SAAADI. V shed 6 bases, J shed 6 bases, and the junction held 6 bases outside the gene matches. The CDR3 extends over 13 amino acids. Written as DNA, the CDR3 is TGCGCCAGCAGGCGGGACAGGTGGCCTGAAGCTTTCTTT. Its translation: CASRRDRWPEAFF.

The V gene is TRBV28, the J gene TRBJ2-1; D perhaps matches TRBD2 (5 bases). V was clipped by 5 bases and J by 4 bases, with 12 bases between them. The length of the CDR3 is 14 residues. CDR1 and CDR2 (germline): MDHEN, SYDVKM. The CDR3 region is CASSHPTIYNEQFF. CDR3 sequence (DNA): TGTGCCAGCAGTCACCCGACTATTTACAATGAGCAGTTCTTC.

The gene calls are TRBV27 and TRBJ2-6, with no clear D. This CDR3 is 15 amino acids long. The germline gives CDR1 MNHEY, CDR2 SMNVEV (reference sequence). The V and J ends lost 4 bases and 3 bases respectively, with 10 bases between them. CDR3 nucleotides: TGTGCCAGCAGTTCCCTCCCTCTTGGGGCCAACGTCCTGACTTTC. It encodes CASSSLPLGANVLTF. The full variable domain, completed using reference TRBV27 and TRBJ2-6, is EAQVTQNPRYLITVTGKKLTVTCSQNMNHEYMSWYRQDPGLGLRQIYYSMNVEVTDKGDVPEGYKVSRKEKRNFPLILESPSPNQTSLYFCASSSLPLGANVLTFGAGSRLTVL.

This clonotype showed up many times. The chain recombines TRBV6-1 with TRBJ1-1; D is uncertain. The V gene lost 5 bases and the J gene lost 7 bases, with 8 bases spanning the gap. The CDR3 covers 11 residues. Germline V lookup: CDR1 MNHNS, CDR2 SASEGT. CDR3 region: CASSSVLEAFF. The DNA for the CDR3 is TGTGCCAGCAGTTCGGTTCTTGAAGCTTTCTTT.

The genes are TRBV20-1 and TRBJ1-2; D uncertain. The CDR3 sequence is 12 residues long. CDR1 and CDR2 from the germline V gene are DFQATT and SNEGSKA (reference sequence). Trimming took 0 bases from V and 4 from J, leaving 6 bases between them. The CDR3 coding sequence is TGCAGTGCTAGAGAGGCAGTCTATGGCTACACCTTC. This codes for CSAREAVYGYTF.

The sample holds a few counts of this clonotype. The V and J genes are TRBV27 and TRBJ1-3; 8 bases line up with TRBD1. Germline V lookup: CDR1 MNHEY, CDR2 SMNVEV (reference sequence). The CDR3 loop spans 16 amino acids. The trim removed 5 bases at V and 7 bases at J, leaving 13 bases unmatched. The CDR3, as DNA: TGTGCCAGCAGTCCCCTGGCAGGGGGCTTGAGGAACACCATATATTTT. Residues: CASSPLAGGLRNTIYF.

The V gene is TRBV3-1, the J gene TRBJ1-1; D remains ambiguous. The CDR3 runs 12 residues. V lost 0 bases to trimming and J lost 10 bases, with 9 bases between them. Germline V gene lookup returns CDR1 LGHDT and CDR2 YNNKEL (reference sequence). DNA for the CDR3: TGTGCCAGCAGCCAAGACCTCACACTAGCTTTCTTT. Translated: CASSQDLTLAFF.

This clonotype was found many times. The V call is TRBV20-1, the J call TRBJ1-6; the match to TRBD1 covers 8 bases. The V segment lost 7 bases and the J segment 4 bases; nucleotides outside the gene matches: 9. CDR3 length: 15 residues. Germline V gene sequence: CDR1 DFQATT, CDR2 SNEGSKA (reference sequence). The CDR3 bases are TGCAGTGTCCAACAGACAGGGGTATATAATTCACCCCTCCACTTT. Its translation: CSVQQTGVYNSPLHF.

This clonotype was counted between two and nine times. The chain is built from TRBV6-1 and TRBJ2-2, with 10 bases identical to TRBD2. Trimming removed 6 bases from V and 2 bases from J; junction bases left unmatched: 9. The CDR3 totals 17 residues. Germline CDR1 and CDR2: MNHNS and SASEGT. CDR3 sequence: CASRPRLAGPNTGELFF. The CDR3 DNA reads as TGTGCCAGCAGACCCCGACTAGCGGGCCCCAACACCGGGGAGCTGTTTTTT.

The rearrangement links TRBV19 to TRBJ2-5, with TRBD1 identical over 7 bases. Germline V lookup: CDR1 LNHDA, CDR2 SQIVND (reference sequence). The V gene end was trimmed by 5 bases and the J gene end by 5 bases; junction bases not matched to a gene: 14. This CDR3 has 16 residues. DNA for the CDR3: TGTGCCAGTAGTCCCACCGGGACAGCCCACGGGGAGACCCAGTACTTC. This sequence encodes CASSPTGTAHGETQYF.

This clonotype turned up a few times. V is TRBV4-2 and J is TRBJ1-3; D not certain. Germline values: CDR1 LGHNA, CDR2 YNFKEQ. V shed 2 bases and J shed 0 bases, with 11 bases lying between them. The CDR3 loop spans 16 amino acids. In DNA form, the CDR3 reads TGTGCCAGCAGCCAAAGCCGCAGTCTCTCTGGAAACACCATATATTTT. Translated, it gives CASSQSRSLSGNTIYF.

The J gene is TRBJ2-3, the V gene TRBV6-2 or TRBV6-3, with D unresolved. Looked up from germline, CDR1 is MNHEY and CDR2 is SVGEGT. The length of the CDR3 is 14 residues. Trimming cost V 0 bases and J 3 bases, with 7 bases left between them. CDR3 amino acids: CASSYSPRTDTQYF. The CDR3, as DNA: TGTGCCAGCAGTTACTCTCCTAGAACAGATACGCAGTATTTT.